This note documents a single TCR beta chain sequence. This entry comes from a study of control samples from healthy donors and cancer patients. TCRdb keeps only in-frame clones here, not all; method: immunoSEQ multiplex PCR. The sample includes 150,000 to 200,000 clones, 91% seen only once; the top ten take 2%. V was pared by 1 base and J by 3 bases, with 12 bases of the junction left unmatched. Per germline, CDR1 MGHDK and CDR2 SYGVNS. This CDR3 is built from 17 residues. The rearrangement joins TRBV25-1 to TRBJ2-7; TRBD1 aligns across 7 bases. The receptor was derived from a woman in her forties in good health. Sequenced material: blood. The CDR3 protein is CASSEWDWTGQLYEQYF. The CDR3 region has the DNA TGTGCCAGCAGTGAATGGGATTGGACAGGACAGCTCTACGAGCAGTACTTC.